The clone carrying this T cell receptor (beta chain) was recorded at least ten times. As yet, its antigen is unknown. Germline lookup yields CDR1 SNHLY and CDR2 FYNNEI. This CDR3 contains 15 residues. Trimming took 5 bases from V and 0 from J, leaving 11 bases between them. One entry per CDR3 protein results from TCRdb running MiXCR on the 5' RACE reads. The table has tens of thousands of distinct CDR3 sequences, 6.2% seen once. This record comes from a study of CD8 T cells in ankylosing spondylitis. Whole-study findings and limits: Characteristic, it appeared, of ankylosing spondylitis blood was a TCR beta motif of several highly homologous variants.

The chain combines TRBV2 with TRBJ2-1; tentatively, D is TRBD2 (5 bases). Specimen: synovial fluid, either unsorted or a sorted T cell fraction (not recorded which). This receptor was identified in a male donor with ankylosing spondylitis. The CDR3, as DNA: TGTGCCAGCAGTCCTAGGGAGTCCTCCTACAATGAGCAGTTCTTC. The encoded protein is CASSPRESSYNEQFF.